Listed below are T cell receptor beta chains from one sample, sequenced in a study of cytomegalovirus exposure and HLA in healthy donors. TCRdb's copy holds only in-frame clones and misses some; the assay was immunoSEQ multiplex PCR. The sample's table shows about 170,000 clones. The sample comprised PBMCs. The source is a woman in her sixties or seventies in good health and CMV-seronegative. CDR3s include the opening cysteine and the closing phenylalanine or tryptophan. D genes are given only for firm matches.

d_call: NA
v_call: TRBV19
j_call: TRBJ2-2
cdr3_length: 14
cdr3_nt: TGTGCCAGTAGTACCCGGGATTACACCGGGGAGCTGTTTTTT
cdr3_aa: CASSTRDYTGELFF

d_call: NA
v_call: TRBV7-3
j_call: TRBJ2-3
cdr3_length: 14
cdr3_nt: TGTGCCAGCAGCTTAACGCGGCAGGGAGATACGCAGTATTTT
cdr3_aa: CASSLTRQGDTQYF

d_call: NA
v_call: TRBV5-8
j_call: TRBJ1-5
cdr3_length: 15
cdr3_nt: TGTGCCAGCAGCCCCGGGGGAGGGGGCAATCAGCCCCAGCATTTT
cdr3_aa: CASSPGGGGNQPQHF

d_call: TRBD2
v_call: TRBV9
j_call: TRBJ2-1
cdr3_length: 16
cdr3_nt: TGTGCCAGCTCTCAGACCGGGACTAGTTATCCCAATGAGCAGTTCTTC
cdr3_aa: CASSQTGTSYPNEQFF

d_call: TRBD1
v_call: TRBV18
j_call: TRBJ1-5
cdr3_length: 18
cdr3_nt: TGTGCCAGCTCACAACCCATAGGGACAGGGGGTATAAATCAGCCCCAGCATTTT
cdr3_aa: CASSQPIGTGGINQPQHF

d_call: NA
v_call: TRBV6-5
j_call: TRBJ1-5
cdr3_length: 12
cdr3_nt: TGTGCCAGCAGTGCGGGGGATCAGCCCCAGCATTTT
cdr3_aa: CASSAGDQPQHF

d_call: NA
v_call: TRBV4-2
j_call: TRBJ1-4
cdr3_length: 16
cdr3_nt: TGTGCCAGCAGCCTTCGAAGCGGTGCAACTAATGAAAAACTGTTTTTT
cdr3_aa: CASSLRSGATNEKLFF

d_call: NA
v_call: TRBV19
j_call: TRBJ1-3
cdr3_length: 15
cdr3_nt: TGTGCCAGTAGGCTATCTAATCTGGAGAGAAACACCATATATTTT
cdr3_aa: CASRLSNLERNTIYF

d_call: NA
v_call: TRBV6-6
j_call: TRBJ1-1
cdr3_length: 14
cdr3_nt: TGTGCCACCAGGGGAAGGCCATCGGGGACTGAAGCTTTCTTT
cdr3_aa: CATRGRPSGTEAFF

d_call: NA
v_call: TRBV6-5
j_call: TRBJ1-5
cdr3_length: 15
cdr3_nt: TGTGCCAGCAGTTACTCGTATACAGGGAATCAGCCCCAGCATTTT
cdr3_aa: CASSYSYTGNQPQHF

d_call: TRBD1
v_call: TRBV6-1
j_call: TRBJ1-2
cdr3_length: 13
cdr3_nt: TGTGCCAGCAGTGAAGAGAGGGGGCTCGGCTACACCTTC
cdr3_aa: CASSEERGLGYTF

d_call: TRBD2
v_call: TRBV29-1
j_call: TRBJ2-3
cdr3_length: 18
cdr3_nt: TGCAGCGTTGTCCCCGGCGGGAGGGGGCCCGTGGCTGGCGGTACGCAGTATTTT
cdr3_aa: CSVVPGGRGPVAGGTQYF

d_call: TRBD1
v_call: TRBV7-6
j_call: TRBJ1-4
cdr3_length: 16
cdr3_nt: TGTGCCAGCAGCCCGATTCCGGGACAGGGTAGTGAAAAACTGTTTTTT
cdr3_aa: CASSPIPGQGSEKLFF

d_call: TRBD2
v_call: TRBV4-1
j_call: TRBJ2-7
cdr3_length: 15
cdr3_nt: TGCGCCAGCAGCCTGGGACTAGCGGGTTCCTACGAGCAGTACTTC
cdr3_aa: CASSLGLAGSYEQYF

d_call: TRBD1
v_call: TRBV27
j_call: TRBJ1-4
cdr3_length: 18
cdr3_nt: TGTGCCAGCAGTTTAAGTCCCGGGACAGGGGGACCGGGTGAAAAACTGTTTTTT
cdr3_aa: CASSLSPGTGGPGEKLFF

d_call: NA
v_call: TRBV7-2
j_call: TRBJ1-1
cdr3_length: 12
cdr3_nt: TGTGCCAGCAGCTTAGAACAGGCTCGGGCTTTCTTT
cdr3_aa: CASSLEQARAFF

d_call: NA
v_call: TRBV9
j_call: TRBJ2-2
cdr3_length: 14
cdr3_nt: TGTGCCAGCAGCCCGACATCGAACACCGGGGAGCTGTTTTTT
cdr3_aa: CASSPTSNTGELFF

d_call: NA
v_call: TRBV6-6
j_call: TRBJ2-7
cdr3_length: 16
cdr3_nt: TGTGCCAGCAGTTACTCGAAATCACAGTCCTTCTACGAGCAGTACTTC
cdr3_aa: CASSYSKSQSFYEQYF

d_call: NA
v_call: TRBV4-1
j_call: TRBJ2-2
cdr3_length: 17
cdr3_nt: TGCGCCAGCAGCCAAGATGATCAGGGTCCAGTTGCCGGGGAGCTGTTTTTT
cdr3_aa: CASSQDDQGPVAGELFF

d_call: NA
v_call: TRBV27
j_call: TRBJ1-1
cdr3_length: 14
cdr3_nt: TGTGCCAGCAGTTTGGATAGGGGACTCACTGAAGCTTTCTTT
cdr3_aa: CASSLDRGLTEAFF

d_call: TRBD1
v_call: TRBV6-5
j_call: TRBJ1-6
cdr3_length: 16
cdr3_nt: TGTGCCAGCAGTTTTCGGTCCGGGACAGGGAATTCACCCCTCCACTTT
cdr3_aa: CASSFRSGTGNSPLHF

d_call: NA
v_call: TRBV5-1
j_call: TRBJ1-4
cdr3_length: 14
cdr3_nt: TGCGCCAGCAGCTTGGAAGGGGCAAATGAAAAACTGTTTTTT
cdr3_aa: CASSLEGANEKLFF

d_call: TRBD1
v_call: TRBV5-1
j_call: TRBJ1-1
cdr3_length: 15
cdr3_nt: TGCGCCAGCAGCGCCGACAGGGGGGCAAACACTGAAGCTTTCTTT
cdr3_aa: CASSADRGANTEAFF